This T cell receptor beta chain appears in the sequencing data of a study of early T cells in non-severe SARS-CoV-2 infection. Study overall: Sequencing of bulk RNA from unsorted whole blood was done, without chain pairing.

The study, taken as a whole, reports: The study's VDJdb matching favored anti-spike CD8 responses and missed private and CD4 specificities.

The CDR3 consists of 19 residues. The V segment lost 7 bases and the J segment 0 bases; nucleotides outside the gene matches: 19. CDR1 and CDR2 from the germline V gene are SQVTM and ANQGSEA. The protocol attached unique molecular identifiers to individual cDNA molecules. TCRdb re-analysed the 5' RACE reads in MiXCR, keeping a single row per CDR3 protein. The sample shows approximately 120,000 distinct CDR3 sequences, approximately 15% of them seen only once. This clonotype was found many times. The antigen is undetermined. The receptor comes from an adult who was a healthcare worker with PCR-confirmed SARS-CoV-2 infection or an uninfected control (not recorded which). The chain uses TRBV29-1 and TRBJ1-3, with 9 bases identical to TRBD1. Sequencing was performed on whole blood. In nucleotides, the CDR3 is TGCAGCGCCGGGGGGACAGGGATGGCTCCATCTTACTCTGGAAACACCATATATTTT. Protein product: CSAGGTGMAPSYSGNTIYF.